The 29 T cell receptor beta chains given below trace back to one sample, sequenced in a study of blood T cell repertoires in COVID-19. The data were produced by immunoSEQ multiplex PCR, yet TCRdb's version contains in-frame clones alone and is incomplete. The sample holds approximately 200,000 clones, approximately 79% seen once. Sequencing was performed on peripheral blood. Every receptor here comes from a woman in her 50s with acute or convalescent COVID-19.

The genes are TRBV28 and TRBJ2-2; 7 nucleotides align to TRBD2. The CDR3 is made up of 15 amino acids. V lost 5 bases, J lost 4 bases, and 7 bases stayed unmatched. Germline-derived CDR1 and CDR2 are MDHEN and SYDVKM. The CDR3 DNA is TGTGCCAGCAGTCAAGTCTGGGGGGGCACCGGGGAGCTGTTTTTT. Protein product: CASSQVWGGTGELFF.

This clone was recorded at least ten times. The chain carries TRBV11-3 and TRBJ2-1; 13 nucleotides agree with TRBD2. The CDR3 spans 15 residues. From germline, CDR1 is SGHNT and CDR2 YENEEA. V was clipped by 5 bases and J by 5 bases; unmatched bases: 3. The chain's CDR3 is CASSTTSGRHNEQFF. In nucleotides, the CDR3 is TGTGCCAGCAGCACGACTAGCGGGAGGCACAATGAGCAGTTCTTC.

V usage is TRBV28 and J usage is TRBJ2-1, with D tentatively TRBD2 (5 bases). Trimming took 6 bases from V and 1 from J, leaving 13 bases between them. Germline V CDR1 and CDR2: MDHEN, SYDVKM. The CDR3 is 15 amino acids. CDR3 residues: CASSSLGRSYNEQFF. CDR3 coding DNA: TGTGCCAGCAGCTCACTAGGAAGGTCCTACAATGAGCAGTTCTTC.

The rearrangement uses TRBV30 and TRBJ1-4; TRBD1 might be the D (5 bases). CDR1 is GTSNPN, CDR2 SVGIG, per germline (reference sequence). V lost 1 base, J lost 4 bases, and 10 bases lay in between. The CDR3 consists of 14 residues. The CDR3 DNA is TGTGCCTGGAGTGACCAGGGTTATAATGAAAAACTGTTTTTT. This sequence encodes CAWSDQGYNEKLFF.

CDR3 region: CASSSLRQGNQPQHF. CDR3 sequence (DNA): TGTGCCAGCAGTTCCCTCCGACAGGGCAATCAGCCCCAGCATTTT. The rearrangement links TRBV2 to TRBJ1-5; D possibly corresponds to TRBD1 (6 bases). This CDR3 spans 15 amino acids. With 5 bases removed from V and 2 bases from J, the gap between germline ends came to 13 bases. The germline CDR1 and CDR2 sequences are SNHLY and FYNNEI.

The sample holds one count of this clone. The rearrangement joins TRBV7-2 to TRBJ1-1; 9 nucleotides line up with TRBD1. The V and J ends lost 2 bases and 1 base, in that order; junction bases with no gene match: 8. Germline values: CDR1 SGHTA, CDR2 FQGNSA. CDR3 size: 17 residues. CDR3 region: CASSLTPTGGGNTEAFF. In DNA form, the CDR3 reads TGTGCCAGCAGCTTAACCCCCACAGGGGGCGGGAACACTGAAGCTTTCTTT.

This clone was counted once. V gene TRBV30 combines with J gene TRBJ1-5; tentative D call: TRBD1 (5 bases). Germline V lookup: CDR1 GTSNPN, CDR2 SVGIG (reference sequence). The CDR3 has 16 amino acids. Trimming removed 0 bases from V and 7 bases from J, with 19 bases in between. The CDR3 spells CAWSVLKGNVGQPQHF. CDR3 DNA sequence: TGTGCCTGGAGTGTACTTAAGGGGAATGTGGGGCAGCCCCAGCATTTT. Variable domain in full (rest from reference TRBV30 and TRBJ1-5): SQTIHQWPATLVQPVGSPLSLECTVEGTSNPNLYWYRQAAGRGLQLLFYSVGIGQISSEVPQNLSASRPQDRQFILSSKKLLLSDSGFYLCAWSVLKGNVGQPQHFGDGTRLSIL.

This clone was counted between two and nine times. This chain uses TRBV30 with TRBJ1-4; TRBD1 matches at 9 bases. Trimming took 4 bases from V and 7 from J; bases not matched to a gene: 10. The CDR3 contains 15 residues. Per germline, CDR1 GTSNPN and CDR2 SVGIG (reference sequence). CDR3 amino acids: CAWTPQGALIEKLFF. In DNA, the CDR3 is TGTGCCTGGACCCCACAGGGGGCGCTTATTGAAAAACTGTTTTTT.

The chain recombines TRBV9 with TRBJ2-3, with a weak D call TRBD2 (6 bases). The CDR3 totals 16 residues. Germline CDR1 and CDR2: SGDLS and YYNGEE. V was trimmed by 3 bases and J by 0 bases, leaving 14 bases between them. The CDR3 region has the DNA TGTGCCAGCAGCGCTTCGGCGGGAATAAGCACAGATACGCAGTATTTT. Translation: CASSASAGISTDTQYF.

The J gene is TRBJ2-3, the V gene TRBV10-1; no definite D call. CDR3 size: 11 residues. Between the trimmed V and J ends, which lost 8 bases and 10 bases, there was a span of 13 bases. CDR1 WNHNN and CDR2 SYGVQD come from the germline V gene (reference sequence). CDR3 sequence (DNA): TGCGCCAGCGGCACTACCGGCGCGCAGTATTTT. Encoded protein: CASGTTGAQYF.

The V and J genes are TRBV24-1 and TRBJ2-7; 8 nucleotides match TRBD1. Germline CDR1 reads KGHDR; CDR2 reads SFDVKD. This CDR3 contains 14 residues. V lost 5 bases to trimming and J lost 2 bases; unmatched junction nucleotides: 4. CDR3 region: CATSAKGQAYEQYF. CDR3 in DNA: TGTGCCACCAGTGCCAAGGGACAGGCCTACGAGCAGTACTTC.

The rearrangement joins TRBV9 to TRBJ2-1, with TRBD2 matching 10 bases. CDR3 size: 14 residues. J was trimmed by 5 bases and V by 4 bases; bases with no gene match: 3. The V gene's germline CDR1 is SGDLS and CDR2 YYNGEE. The CDR3: CASSSAGGNNEQFF. CDR3 in DNA: TGTGCCAGCAGCTCAGCGGGGGGGAACAATGAGCAGTTCTTC.

V usage is TRBV5-1 and J usage is TRBJ2-7, with 9 bases aligning to TRBD1. The CDR3 has 14 residues. The ends lost 2 bases at V and 5 bases at J; junction bases unmatched: 5. The germline V gene encodes CDR1 SGHRS and CDR2 YFSETQ. In nucleotides, the CDR3 is TGCGCCAGCAGCTTTGGACAGGGGACCAACGAGCAGTACTTC. This sequence encodes CASSFGQGTNEQYF.

The chain recombines TRBV6-5 with TRBJ1-3; TRBD1 might be the D (6 bases). This CDR3 comprises 16 residues. CDR1 and CDR2 from the germline V gene are MNHEY and SVGAGI. V shed 4 bases and J shed 4 bases, with 17 bases lying between them. The CDR3 DNA sequence: TGTGCCAGCAGTTTCCGTTCGGGGGGCTACGGAAACACCATATATTTT. This gives the protein CASSFRSGGYGNTIYF.

CDR3 in DNA: TGTGCCAGCAGCGGAGGGGCGGGACTAGCGGGTATCACAGATACGCAGTATTTT. Protein: CASSGGAGLAGITDTQYF. The chain is built from TRBV9 and TRBJ2-3; TRBD2 matches at 12 bases. The CDR3 loop spans 18 amino acids. V lost 3 bases and J lost 2; bases outside the gene matches: 10. CDR1 and CDR2 from the germline V gene are SGDLS and YYNGEE.

In this sample, this clone turned up once. CDR3 bases: TGTGCCAGCAGCTTAGTCATCAACGAGCAGTACTTC. It is translated as CASSLVINEQYF. The rearrangement uses TRBV7-9 and TRBJ2-7; D is undetermined. The CDR3 contains 12 residues. V lost 1 base, J lost 5 bases, and 6 bases lay in between. Germline CDR1 is SEHNR and CDR2 is FQNEAQ (reference sequence).

Many counts were recorded for this clone. The genes are TRBV7-7 and TRBJ2-5, with 8 bases lining up with TRBD1. Per germline, CDR1 SSHAT and CDR2 FNYEAQ (reference sequence). V shed 0 bases and J 2 bases; nucleotides not matched to a gene: 2. The CDR3 has 15 amino acids. The CDR3 nucleotides are TGTGCCAGCAGCTTAGCCACAGGGGGGCAAGAGACCCAGTACTTC. Amino acids: CASSLATGGQETQYF.

The V and J genes are TRBV10-2 and TRBJ1-1; D might be TRBD1 (6 bases). The length of the CDR3 is 15 residues. Trimming shortened V by 2 bases and J by 1 base, and 11 bases separated the two germline ends. Germline CDR1 and CDR2: WSHSY and SAAADI. In DNA, the CDR3 is TGCGCCAGCAGTGAGGGGGGGGCCCCGAACACTGAAGCTTTCTTT. This gives the protein CASSEGGAPNTEAFF.

This clone showed up just a few times. The rearrangement joins TRBV28 to TRBJ1-5; TRBD1 is a possible D gene (5 bases). Germline V gene sequence: CDR1 MDHEN, CDR2 SYDVKM. Trimming cost V 3 bases and J 1 base, with 10 bases left between them. The CDR3 is 15 residues long. CDR3 sequence (DNA): TGTGCCAGCAGTTTCGGGGCGGGGAGCAATCAGCCCCAGCATTTT. Encoded protein: CASSFGAGSNQPQHF. Together with reference TRBV28 and TRBJ1-5, the CDR3 gives the full variable domain: DVKVTQSSRYLVKRTGEKVFLECVQDMDHENMFWYRQDPGLGLRLIYFSYDVKMKEKGDIPEGYSVSREKKERFSLILESASTNQTSMYLCASSFGAGSNQPQHFGDGTRLSIL.

The chain recombines TRBV19 with TRBJ1-5; 7 nucleotides line up with TRBD1. V lost 3 bases to trimming and J lost 0 bases; unmatched junction nucleotides: 5. CDR1 and CDR2 from the germline V gene are LNHDA and SQIVND (reference sequence). The CDR3 is 16 residues long. The CDR3 reads CASSIQGGRSNQPQHF. CDR3 coding DNA: TGTGCCAGTAGTATCCAGGGGGGTCGTAGCAATCAGCCCCAGCATTTT.

The chain combines TRBV3-1 (or the pseudogene TRBV3-2) with TRBJ1-5; D perhaps matches TRBD1 (5 bases). Germline loops: CDR1 LGHDT, CDR2 YNNKEL (reference sequence). The CDR3 contains 14 residues. The V and J ends lost 1 base and 3 bases respectively, with 7 bases between them. The CDR3 is CASSQGQHNQPQHF. CDR3 nucleotide sequence: TGTGCCAGCAGCCAAGGACAGCACAATCAGCCCCAGCATTTT.

This chain links TRBV5-1 with TRBJ2-2, with a weak D call TRBD2 (7 bases). The CDR3 runs 15 residues. From germline, CDR1 is SGHRS and CDR2 YFSETQ. The V gene lost 0 bases and the J gene lost 4 bases, with 10 bases spanning the gap. CDR3 DNA sequence: TGCGCCAGCAGCTTGGTGGCGGGGGCCACCGGGGAGCTGTTTTTT. It specifies CASSLVAGATGELFF. The variable domain in full, with the rest retrieved from reference TRBV5-1 and TRBJ2-2, is KAGVTQTPRYLIKTRGQQVTLSCSPISGHRSVSWYQQTPGQGLQFLFEYFSETQRNKGNFPGRFSGRQFSNSRSEMNVSTLELGDSALYLCASSLVAGATGELFFGEGSRLTVL.

Only one count was recorded for this clone. The chain carries TRBV6-1 and TRBJ2-4; possible D gene TRBD2, 5 bases. There are 16 residues in the CDR3. Looked up from germline, CDR1 is MNHNS and CDR2 is SASEGT. V was clipped by 0 bases and J by 1 base, with 10 bases between them. The CDR3 DNA is TGTGCCAGCAGTGAAGCGGTCCGGGGTGCCAAAAACATTCAGTACTTC. It is translated as CASSEAVRGAKNIQYF.

J is TRBJ2-7 and V is TRBV6-5; tentatively, D is TRBD1 (6 bases). The CDR3 runs to 14 residues. V shed 5 bases and J shed 6 bases, with 17 bases lying between them. Germline CDR1 reads MNHEY; CDR2 reads SVGAGI. CDR3 region: CASSTRLGAGEQYF. CDR3 DNA: TGTGCCAGCAGTACCCGGTTGGGGGCGGGCGAGCAGTACTTC.

This chain joins TRBV2 and TRBJ2-7, with 8 positions matching TRBD1. CDR3 size: 14 residues. With V trimmed by 6 bases and J by 7 bases, 11 bases remained unmatched. CDR1 and CDR2 from the germline V gene are SNHLY and FYNNEI. CDR3 nucleotide sequence: TGTGCCAGCAGGCCCCAGGGGGCGGTAGGAGAGCAGTACTTC. Amino acid sequence: CASRPQGAVGEQYF.

The V and J genes are TRBV6-5 and TRBJ2-7; 7 nucleotides agree with TRBD1. In germline, CDR1 is MNHEY, CDR2 SVGAGI. The CDR3 is 15 amino acids. Trimming removed 2 bases from V and 1 base from J; junction bases left unmatched: 5. CDR3 amino acids: CASSYGGQLSYEQYF. CDR3 DNA: TGTGCCAGCAGTTACGGGGGACAGCTGTCCTACGAGCAGTACTTC.

This clone occurred a few times. This sequence joins TRBV11-2 and TRBJ1-2, with a weak D call TRBD1 (5 bases). Germline loops: CDR1 SGHAT, CDR2 FQNNGV. V was pared by 4 bases and J by 1 base, with 10 bases between. The CDR3 is 14 amino acids. The CDR3 spells CASSSQGFNYGYTF. CDR3 DNA sequence: TGTGCCAGCAGCTCCCAGGGATTTAACTATGGCTACACCTTC.

The V call is TRBV11-2, the J call TRBJ2-3, with 12 bases aligning to TRBD2. The length of the CDR3 is 18 residues. The trim removed 5 bases at V and 3 bases at J, leaving 12 bases unmatched. Germline loops: CDR1 SGHAT, CDR2 FQNNGV. CDR3 loop: CASSEGWLAGGQTDTQYF. CDR3 coding DNA: TGTGCCAGCAGCGAAGGGTGGCTAGCGGGAGGGCAAACAGATACGCAGTATTTT.

CDR3 nucleotide sequence: TGCGCCAGCAGCAACCCCAGCGGGAGTCAGTACTTC. This encodes CASSNPSGSQYF. The chain links TRBV10-1 to TRBJ2-7; TRBD2 aligns across 8 bases. Losses at the gene ends were 6 bases for V and 10 bases for J; bases not matched to a gene: 8. Germline CDR1 and CDR2: WNHNN and SYGVQD (reference sequence). The CDR3 sequence is 12 residues long.